This T cell receptor (beta chain) was sequenced for a study of molecular identifiers for immune sequencing clone quantification. Trimming removed 1 base from V and 3 bases from J, with 11 bases in between. Per germline, CDR1 SGHNT and CDR2 YYREEE (reference sequence). This CDR3 region has 14 residues. This clonotype rates as medium-sized (0.01 to 0.1%). TCRdb analysed the PCR reads with MiXCR anew, one entry per CDR3 protein. This sample has some 9,800 distinct CDR3 sequences, with 18% found just once. The V gene is TRBV5-4, the J gene TRBJ2-7; D uncertain. The sequence was obtained from a human donor in good health. Some libraries in this study had Jurkat cell RNA spiked in. The sample was naive CD8+ T cells from blood, with Jurkat cell RNA spiked in. As for subset: FACS-sorted CD8+CD4-CCR7+CD45RA+ naive T cells. The CDR3 DNA reads TGTGCCAGCAGCTTGTACCCAGGAAACTACGAGCAGTACTTC. Translation gives CASSLYPGNYEQYF. Together with reference TRBV5-4 and TRBJ2-7, the CDR3 gives the full variable domain: ETGVTQSPTHLIKTRGQQVTLRCSSQSGHNTVSWYQQALGQGPQFIFQYYREEENGRGNFPPRFSGLQFPNYSSELNVNALELDDSALYLCASSLYPGNYEQYFGPGTRLTVT.